The present entry profiles one T cell receptor beta chain with its context. Its target is not known. These data belong to a study of OX40 agonist ivuxolimab in advanced cancers. On the study more broadly: Participants could have had prior anti-PD-1, anti-PD-L1 or anti-CTLA-4 therapy, and around 40% had some.

Overall study findings and caveats: Both blood CD4+ and CD8+ T cells showed clonal growth by week 6 at 0.1 to 3.0 mg/kg.

Sequencing was performed with immunoSEQ multiplex PCR; in TCRdb, only in-frame clones are kept and a portion is missing. The sample contains around 62,000 clones, more than 75% of which appear only once. The clonotype was recovered from an adult with an advanced solid tumor such as melanoma, head and neck, liver or kidney cancer. The material sequenced was CD4+ or CD8+ T cells sorted from blood, taken in a trial of the OX40 agonist ivuxolimab.

CDR3 sequence: CASKQANSGNTIYF. DNA of the CDR3: TGTGCCAGCAAGCAGGCTAACTCTGGAAACACCATATATTTT. The chain uses TRBV6-5 and TRBJ1-3; D gene uncertain. The CDR3 loop spans 14 amino acids. V lost 7 bases, J lost 0 bases, and 10 bases lay in between. Germline CDR1 and CDR2: MNHEY and SVGAGI.